This T cell receptor beta chain is drawn from a study of spatial heterogeneity in lung cancer. Study as a whole: Detection consistently yielded more beta chains than alpha chains. The study's findings and limits: Blood showed ubiquitous tumor TCRs more often at resection than at routine follow-up.

In the library, each TCR cDNA molecule bore its own unique molecular identifier. TCRdb re-derived calls from the 5' RACE reads in MiXCR, one entry per CDR3 protein. Of nearly 95,000 distinct CDR3 sequences listed, roughly a fifth are singletons. Regarding time point: blood at routine non-recurrence follow-up after resection. Whole RNA came from tumor, nontumor lung or frozen PBMC and was sequenced without being sorted. In its sample, this clonotype was seen a few times. Its cognate antigen is unknown. CDR3 length equals 14 residues. V was shortened by 7 bases and J by 4 bases, with 14 bases between the two germline ends. Germline V gene sequence: CDR1 MNHNS, CDR2 SASEGT.

The material sequenced was PBMCs, taken at follow-up. This chain connects TRBV6-1 to TRBJ2-1, with D perhaps matching TRBD1 (5 bases). This receptor was identified in a male donor with early-stage non-small cell lung cancer. CDR3 sequence: CASIGRTLYNEQFF. The CDR3 bases are TGTGCCAGCATAGGTCGGACACTTTACAATGAGCAGTTCTTC.